The 3 T cell receptor beta chains presented below share a single source sample, sequenced in a study of T cell responses to AZD1222 COVID-19 vaccine. The repertoire was sequenced with immunoSEQ multiplex PCR; TCRdb's copy has only in-frame clones and lacks some. This sample has tens of thousands of clones, with roughly four fifths found just once. Sequencing used peripheral blood, obtained on day 0 of AZD1222 vaccination. These receptors all come from an adult in good health.

The rearrangement joins TRBV5-1 to TRBJ2-7; 7 nucleotides align to TRBD2. This CDR3 comprises 16 residues. CDR1 SGHRS and CDR2 YFSETQ come from the germline V gene. The V segment lost 0 bases and the J segment 0 bases; nucleotides outside the gene matches: 6. CDR3 region: CASSLVGAGSSYEQYF. The CDR3 DNA reads TGCGCCAGCAGCTTGGTTGGAGCGGGGAGCTCCTACGAGCAGTACTTC.

In regard to this clone: The junction and the germline gene differ at one end; a read error may be behind it. V is TRBV7-8 and J is TRBJ1-2; 7 nucleotides match TRBD1. The length of the CDR3 is 13 residues. Germline assignment: CDR1 SGHVS and CDR2 FQNEAQ. The CDR3 DNA reads TGTGCCAGCAGTTTAGACAGGGCCCGCGGCTACACCTTC. Encoded protein: CASSLDRARGYTF. The variable domain in full, with the rest retrieved from reference TRBV7-8 and TRBJ1-2, is GAGVSQSPRYKVAKRGQDVALRCDPISGHVSLFWYQQALGQGPEFLTYFQNEAQLDKSGLPSDRFFAERPEGSVSTLKIQRTQQEDSAVYLCASSLDRARGYTFGSGTRLTVV.

This clone has a handful of counts. The V and J genes are TRBV10-1 and TRBJ1-6; D might be TRBD1 (6 bases). The CDR3 runs 18 residues. Per germline, CDR1 WNHNN and CDR2 SYGVQD (reference sequence). The V end lost 2 bases, the J end lost 3 bases, and 17 bases lay between the germline ends. The CDR3 region has the DNA TGCGCCAGCAGTGAGAACCACAGGGAACACAACTATAATTCACCCCTCCACTTT. Amino acids: CASSENHREHNYNSPLHF.